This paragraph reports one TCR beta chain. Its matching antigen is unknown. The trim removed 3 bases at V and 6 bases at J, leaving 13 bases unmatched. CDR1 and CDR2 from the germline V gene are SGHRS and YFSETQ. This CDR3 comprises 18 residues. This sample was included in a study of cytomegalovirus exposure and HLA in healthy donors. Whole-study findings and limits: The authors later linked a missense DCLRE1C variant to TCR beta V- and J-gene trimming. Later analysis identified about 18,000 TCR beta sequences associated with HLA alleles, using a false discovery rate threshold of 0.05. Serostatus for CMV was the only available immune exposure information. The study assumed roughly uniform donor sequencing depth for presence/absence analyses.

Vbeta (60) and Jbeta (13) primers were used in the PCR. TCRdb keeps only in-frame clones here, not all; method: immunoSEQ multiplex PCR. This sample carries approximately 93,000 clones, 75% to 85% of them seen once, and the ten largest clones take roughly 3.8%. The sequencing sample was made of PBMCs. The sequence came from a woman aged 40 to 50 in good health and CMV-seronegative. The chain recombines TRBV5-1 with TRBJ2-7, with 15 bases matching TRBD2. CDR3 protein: CASSSEPGLAGGLSEQYF. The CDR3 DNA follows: TGCGCCAGCAGCTCAGAACCGGGACTAGCGGGGGGTCTTTCCGAGCAGTACTTC.